This T cell receptor (beta chain) came from a study of blood T cell repertoires in COVID-19. Study summary: The United States, Italy and Spain were the sources of the acute and convalescent COVID-19 samples. The cDNA or gDNA used as material had been derived from T cells, B-cell-depleted T cells, or PBMCs.

Under the authors' procedure: Scientists estimated how many nucleated cells there were by amplifying reference gene primers. Produced via immunoSEQ multiplex PCR; TCRdb's table is partial and in-frame only. V, J and clone size derive from that table, while D and trimming were established from the DNA sequence. Of about 98,000 clones detected, 82% appear once; the ten largest clones hold approximately 10%. Germline values: CDR1 DFQATT, CDR2 SNEGSKA (reference sequence). The CDR3 consists of 11 residues. V was cut by 6 bases and J by 1 base, with 7 bases left in between. This TCR derives from a man aged 65 to 85 with active or convalescent COVID-19. Specimen: peripheral blood. This chain uses TRBV20-1 with TRBJ2-7; D not certain. The CDR3 is CSAPHSYEQYF. DNA of the CDR3: TGCAGTGCCCCACATTCCTACGAGCAGTACTTC.